The 20 T cell receptor beta chains below were found in one sample sequenced in a study of shared clonotypes between healthy human individuals. Repertoires were generated with immunoSEQ multiplex PCR, while TCRdb's copy carries only in-frame clones and drops some. The profile shows over a million clones, 78% of them singletons. Sequenced sample: memory CD4+ T cells from PBMCs. Subset noted: CD45RA-negative fraction. The receptors derive from a man aged 18 to 29 in good health. Some clones in this sample may be carry-over from other donors' samples.

The rearrangement joins TRBV6-1 to TRBJ1-1; 8 bases agree with TRBD1. There are 17 residues in the CDR3. J gave up 3 bases and V 4 bases, and 13 bases lay outside the gene matches. Germline V gene data show CDR1 as MNHNS and CDR2 as SASEGT. The CDR3 sequence is CASSGRPTGALYTEAFF. DNA of the CDR3: TGTGCCAGCAGTGGCCGACCGACAGGGGCTTTATACACTGAAGCTTTCTTT.

This CDR3 reads CASSLFFTAGEETQYF. Written as DNA, the CDR3 is TGTGCCAGCAGCTTGTTTTTTACGGCGGGAGAAGAGACCCAGTACTTC. The chain uses TRBV5-6 and TRBJ2-5; 7 nucleotides agree with TRBD2. Germline trimming cut 1 base from V and 3 bases from J; bases unmatched to any gene: 9. CDR1 and CDR2 (germline): SGHDT, YYEEEE. CDR3 length equals 16 residues.

The chain has TRBV5-1 and TRBJ2-2; no clear D. CDR1 is SGHRS, CDR2 YFSETQ, per germline. This CDR3 has 17 amino acids. Trimming shortened V by 6 bases and J by 2 bases, and 20 bases separated the two germline ends. The CDR3 region is CASTFGFRTLNTGELFF. In nucleotides, the CDR3 is TGCGCCAGCACGTTTGGGTTTAGGACCTTAAACACCGGGGAGCTGTTTTTT.

The chain recombines TRBV7-2 with TRBJ2-4, with D hard to call. The germline V gene has CDR1 SGHTA and CDR2 FQGNSA. The CDR3 spans 14 residues. With 8 bases removed from V and 0 bases from J, the gap between germline ends came to 11 bases. The chain's CDR3 is CASGPGAAKNIQYF. CDR3 nucleotides: TGTGCCAGCGGTCCCGGCGCAGCCAAAAACATTCAGTACTTC.

This chain joins TRBV5-4 and TRBJ2-1; 13 bases agree with TRBD2. The V gene's germline CDR1 is SGHNT and CDR2 YYREEE (reference sequence). J was trimmed by 9 bases and V by 0 bases; bases with no gene match: 6. This CDR3 spans 16 amino acids. The CDR3 nucleotides read TGTGCCAGCAGCTTGGGCCTACTAGCGGGAGGGGGTGAGCAGTTCTTC. This gives the protein CASSLGLLAGGGEQFF.

The chain couples TRBV7-6 to TRBJ2-7; 7 bases fit TRBD2. V lost 0 bases and J lost 2; bases outside the gene matches: 4. This CDR3 contains 15 residues. Germline V gene lookup returns CDR1 SGHVS and CDR2 FNYEAQ. The CDR3 protein is CASSLAERGPYEQYF. In nucleotides, the CDR3 is TGTGCCAGCAGCTTAGCGGAGCGGGGCCCCTACGAGCAGTACTTC.

The CDR3: CASKYTDTQYF. Written as DNA, the CDR3 is TGTGCCAGCAAGTACACAGATACGCAGTATTTT. The V gene is TRBV6-5, the J gene TRBJ2-3; D unresolved. This CDR3 comprises 11 residues. CDR1 is MNHEY and CDR2 is SVGAGI in the germline V gene. V dropped 7 bases and J dropped 2 bases, with 4 bases sitting between them.

This clone was seen many times. CDR3 coding DNA: TGTGCCAGCTCACTCCGGACCCAGGGTGCCCGGGATGGCTACACCTTC. This codes for CASSLRTQGARDGYTF. The V and J genes are TRBV18 and TRBJ1-2; tentatively, D is TRBD1 (5 bases). V was trimmed by 4 bases and J by 6 bases, leaving 21 bases between them. The CDR3 sequence is 16 residues long. Germline values: CDR1 KGHSH, CDR2 LQKENI.

The chain recombines TRBV18 with TRBJ1-1, with TRBD1 matching 8 bases. This CDR3 is built from 15 residues. The germline V gene encodes CDR1 KGHSH and CDR2 LQKENI. Losses at the gene ends were 3 bases for V and 10 bases for J; bases not matched to a gene: 13. The CDR3 DNA is TGTGCCAGCTCACCGCCCGGGACAGGCCCAAAGGGAGCTTTCTTT. It specifies CASSPPGTGPKGAFF.

V gene TRBV6-1 combines with J gene TRBJ1-5, with a tentative D call TRBD1 (6 bases). V gave up 2 bases and J gave up 7 bases, with 21 bases separating them. Germline V CDR1 and CDR2: MNHNS, SASEGT. The CDR3 covers 17 residues. As DNA, the CDR3 is TGTGCCAGCAGTGAATATTTGGGGCAGGGGAAGGGGCAGCCCCAGCATTTT. Protein product: CASSEYLGQGKGQPQHF.

V usage is TRBV11-2 and J usage is TRBJ2-5, with TRBD2 identical over 8 bases. CDR3 length equals 16 residues. Germline V gene data show CDR1 as SGHAT and CDR2 as FQNNGV. V gave up 5 bases and J gave up 5 bases; unmatched junction bases: 13. The CDR3 protein is CASSPPRGAVGETQYF. The CDR3 DNA sequence: TGTGCCAGCAGCCCCCCGCGGGGGGCGGTCGGGGAGACCCAGTACTTC. Full variable domain (rest looked up from reference TRBV11-2 and TRBJ2-5): EAGVAQSPRYKIIEKRQSVAFWCNPISGHATLYWYQQILGQGPKLLIQFQNNGVVDDSQLPKDRFSAERLKGVDSTLKIQPAKLEDSAVYLCASSPPRGAVGETQYFGPGTRLLVL.

The chain joins TRBV7-3 to TRBJ1-1; the D is unclear. The CDR3 spans 13 residues. From germline, CDR1 is SGHTA and CDR2 FQGTGA. Trimming pared 4 bases from V and 2 bases from J, leaving 8 bases between. Here the CDR3 DNA reads TGTGCCAGCAGCTCGAACACAAACACTGAAGCTTTCTTT. It encodes CASSSNTNTEAFF.

The chain joins TRBV5-1 to TRBJ1-3, with D hard to call. V was trimmed by 1 base and J by 1 base, leaving 15 bases between them. The CDR3 is 17 amino acids. The V gene's germline CDR1 is SGHRS and CDR2 YFSETQ. This CDR3 reads CASSLMPGLGSGNTIYF. The CDR3 nucleotides read TGCGCCAGCAGCTTGATGCCAGGCTTGGGGTCTGGAAACACCATATATTTT.

This chain links TRBV28 with TRBJ2-6; D is possibly TRBD1 or TRBD2 (6 bases each). V was cut by 7 bases and J by 1 base, with 17 bases left in between. CDR3 length: 17 residues. CDR1 and CDR2 from the germline V gene are MDHEN and SYDVKM. DNA of the CDR3: TGTGCCAGCACCCGATTGGGGGGCGGGTCTGGGGCCAACGTCCTGACTTTC. Translation: CASTRLGGGSGANVLTF. The full variable domain, in which reference TRBV28 and TRBJ2-6 provide the parts outside the CDR3, is DVKVTQSSRYLVKRTGEKVFLECVQDMDHENMFWYRQDPGLGLRLIYFSYDVKMKEKGDIPEGYSVSREKKERFSLILESASTNQTSMYLCASTRLGGGSGANVLTFGAGSRLTVL.

The rearrangement joins TRBV7-3 to TRBJ1-1; weak D call: TRBD1 (6 bases). Germline V gene sequence: CDR1 SGHTA, CDR2 FQGTGA. This CDR3 comprises 14 residues. V was shortened by 0 bases and J by 8 bases, with 13 bases between the two germline ends. The CDR3 DNA follows: TGTGCCAGCAGCTTAACTTCCCTCGACAGGGAAGCTTTCTTT. This sequence encodes CASSLTSLDREAFF.

This chain uses TRBV19 with TRBJ2-1, with 11 bases matching TRBD1. The germline gives CDR1 LNHDA, CDR2 SQIVND (reference sequence). J lost 5 bases, V lost 6 bases, and 6 bases had no gene match. CDR3 length: 15 residues. The CDR3 nucleotides are TGTGCCAGTAGATCGGGACAGGGGGACCACAATGAGCAGTTCTTC. Translating gives CASRSGQGDHNEQFF.

The J gene is TRBJ2-5, the V gene TRBV5-4; TRBD1 aligns across 9 bases. The V gene's germline CDR1 is SGHNT and CDR2 YYREEE (reference sequence). The trim removed 1 base at V and 5 bases at J, leaving 15 bases unmatched. The CDR3 sequence is 18 residues long. The CDR3 sequence: CASSLKVTGGAFLETQYF. The CDR3 nucleotides are TGTGCCAGCAGCTTGAAGGTTACAGGGGGCGCGTTTTTGGAGACCCAGTACTTC.

The V and J genes are TRBV5-1 and TRBJ2-7; 9 nucleotides line up with TRBD1. CDR1 and CDR2 from the germline V gene are SGHRS and YFSETQ. The ends lost 4 bases at V and 3 bases at J; junction bases unmatched: 14. The CDR3 spans 17 residues. DNA for the CDR3: TGCGCCAGCAGCCCGGGACAGGGTAATAGGGGCTACTACGAGCAGTACTTC. Translated: CASSPGQGNRGYYEQYF.

Note on this clone: This specimen includes other DNA sequences encoding the same CDR3. The DNA of the CDR3 is TGTGCCAGCAGCCCCGGACCGCAAGAGACCCAGTACTTC. Translation gives CASSPGPQETQYF. The V and J genes are TRBV5-6 and TRBJ2-5, with D hard to call. The V end lost 4 bases, the J end lost 2 bases, and 9 bases lay between the germline ends. The CDR3 runs to 13 residues. The germline gives CDR1 SGHDT, CDR2 YYEEEE. Complete variable domain (other parts from reference TRBV5-6 and TRBJ2-5): DAGVTQSPTHLIKTRGQQVTLRCSPKSGHDTVSWYQQALGQGPQFIFQYYEEEERQRGNFPDRFSGHQFPNYSSELNVNALLLGDSALYLCASSPGPQETQYFGPGTRLLVL.

This clone was picked up one time. The chain joins TRBV6-5 to TRBJ2-5; possibly TRBD1 or TRBD2 for D (6 bases each). The DNA end lines up better with TRBJ2-7; the J call may be wrong. Germline CDR1 MNHEY, CDR2 SVGAGI. The CDR3 consists of 14 residues. In DNA, the CDR3 is TGTGCCAGCAGTTACCCTAGGGGGGCGGGCGAGCAGTACTTC. Protein sequence: CASSYPRGAGEQYF.